The present entry profiles one T cell receptor beta chain with its context. Its specificity is not known. This sample is drawn from a study of cytomegalovirus exposure and HLA in healthy donors. Study conclusions and caveats: An ancestry cluster, one associated with Asian ancestry, reportedly showed fewer N-insertions than the roughly 700-donor mean in a later analysis.

PCR used 60 Vbeta primers and 13 Jbeta primers. Sequencing was performed with immunoSEQ multiplex PCR; in TCRdb, only in-frame clones are kept and a portion is missing. Altogether roughly 150,000 clones are present, about two thirds being singletons, with the ten largest covering approximately 1.8%. This CDR3 is 14 amino acids long. Germline-derived CDR1 and CDR2 are ENHRY and SYGVKD. V shed 8 bases, J shed 4 bases, and the junction held 3 bases outside the gene matches. This TCR was sampled from a woman between 18 and 30 years old in good health and CMV-seronegative. The rearrangement joins TRBV10-3 to TRBJ2-2, with 11 positions matching TRBD1. Sequencing was carried out using PBMCs. CDR3 region: CAIGDRGSTGELFF. The DNA for the CDR3 is TGTGCCATCGGGGACAGGGGGTCCACCGGGGAGCTGTTTTTT.